The sequence of this TCR beta chain was determined in a study of blood T cell repertoires in COVID-19. The CDR3 is 16 residues long. V lost 0 bases and J 4 bases, leaving 13 bases between the germline ends. Per the germline V gene, CDR1 is MNHNS and CDR2 is SASEGT. In the original workflow: Counts of nucleated cells, estimated from reference gene primer amplification, were obtained. The data were produced by immunoSEQ multiplex PCR, yet TCRdb's version contains in-frame clones alone and is incomplete. V and J calls and clone size are given by that table; D and trimming were obtained from the DNA. The table has around 190,000 clones, more than 70% seen once.

Sample: peripheral blood. The V gene is TRBV6-1, the J gene TRBJ1-3; possible D gene TRBD1, 5 bases. The TCR was taken from a human donor in a cohort sampled during active COVID-19. Here the CDR3 reads CASSEANRGAGNTIYF. CDR3 DNA: TGTGCCAGCAGTGAAGCAAATCGTGGGGCCGGAAACACCATATATTTT.